This TCR beta chain stems from a study of cytomegalovirus exposure and HLA in healthy donors. Study findings and constraints: Previous analysis showed most TCR beta V segments were productive about 90% or about 30% of the time. Researchers had no immune exposure information except CMV serostatus available. Sequencing probably produced one cluster of sequence variants that were highly shared.

The PCR was carried out with 60 Vbeta primers and 13 Jbeta primers. Sequenced by immunoSEQ multiplex PCR; TCRdb stores in-frame clones only, minus some. The table includes roughly 120,000 clones, about 77% detected once. Note on this clone: What it binds is unknown.

V was shortened by 0 bases and J by 4 bases, with 12 bases between the two germline ends. The CDR3 is 15 amino acids. CDR1 MNHEY and CDR2 SMNVEV come from the germline V gene (reference sequence). This TCR came from a woman under 40 in good health and CMV-seropositive. The V gene is TRBV27, the J gene TRBJ2-5, with a weak D call TRBD2 (6 bases). Sequencing used PBMCs. Written as DNA, the CDR3 is TGTGCCAGCAGTTTATCGGGTGGGGGAGGAGAGACCCAGTACTTC. Protein sequence: CASSLSGGGGETQYF.